The 17 T cell receptor beta chains given below trace back to one sample, sequenced in a study of blood T cells in healthy people across ages. Primed by a sample-barcoded 5' primer and a J-beta primer mix, a second PCR proceeded for 7 to 11 cycles. One entry per CDR3 protein results from TCRdb running MiXCR on the 5' RACE reads. The sample lists hundreds of thousands of distinct CDR3 sequences, about 24% occurring once. The material sequenced was blood. The receptors here all came from a man in his 70s in good health.

A few counts support this clonotype. This chain joins TRBV29-1 and TRBJ2-1; 9 bases map to TRBD2. The CDR3 spans 13 residues. Germline V gives CDR1 SQVTM, CDR2 ANQGSEA. Germline trimming cut 3 bases from V and 7 bases from J; bases unmatched to any gene: 4. CDR3 bases: TGCAGCGTTGAGCCTAGCGGGGAGAATGAGCAGTTCTTC. Translated, it gives CSVEPSGENEQFF.

The table lists this clonotype with many counts. The V and J genes are TRBV29-1 and TRBJ2-5; TRBD2 matches at 7 bases. This CDR3 spans 12 amino acids. Germline loops: CDR1 SQVTM, CDR2 ANQGSEA. V lost 7 bases to trimming and J lost 2 bases; unmatched junction nucleotides: 4. CDR3 nucleotide sequence: TGCAGCGGAGGCGGGGGTCAAGAGACCCAGTACTTC. This sequence encodes CSGGGGQETQYF.

This clonotype appeared a few times. This chain uses TRBV20-1 with TRBJ2-5; 12 nucleotides align to TRBD2. The J call is uncertain, as TRBJ2-7 better fits the DNA end. The CDR3 runs 15 residues. The germline CDR1 and CDR2 sequences are DFQATT and SNEGSKA (reference sequence). The CDR3 protein is CSARWTSGAPYEQYF. CDR3 sequence (DNA): TGCAGTGCTAGGTGGACTAGCGGGGCCCCCTACGAGCAGTACTTC.

The V gene is TRBV12-3 or TRBV12-4, the J gene TRBJ1-3, with D hard to call. The CDR3 is made up of 12 amino acids. Between the trimmed V and J ends, which lost 3 bases and 14 bases, there was a span of 14 bases. The CDR3 coding sequence is TGTGCCAGCAGTTTTTTGAGGCAGAGGTTATATTTT. Amino acid sequence: CASSFLRQRLYF.

DNA of the CDR3: TGCGCCAGCAGCCAAGTTGGCTCAGGGTTGGGGGATACGCAGTATTTT. Its translation: CASSQVGSGLGDTQYF. This chain uses TRBV4-3 with TRBJ2-3; D may be TRBD1 (5 bases). V gave up 1 base and J gave up 6 bases, with 17 bases separating them. Germline V gene sequence: CDR1 LGHNA, CDR2 YSLEER. CDR3 length: 16 amino acids.

This clonotype was counted only a few times. The rearrangement uses TRBV20-1 and TRBJ2-1; the D is unclear. Germline CDR1 is DFQATT and CDR2 is SNEGSKA (reference sequence). The ends were cut back, 2 bases at V and 2 bases at J, with 13 bases in the middle. This CDR3 region has 15 residues. CDR3 sequence: CSARPRVATYNEQFF. DNA of the CDR3: TGCAGTGCTAGACCCCGGGTAGCCACCTACAATGAGCAGTTCTTC.

The rearrangement uses TRBV20-1 and TRBJ1-6; 10 bases line up with TRBD1. The CDR3 is 16 amino acids. From germline, CDR1 is DFQATT and CDR2 SNEGSKA (reference sequence). Trimming took 2 bases from V and 7 from J; bases not matched to a gene: 8. DNA for the CDR3: TGCAGTGCTAGAATAAATCGACAGGGGGCGAATTCACCCCTCCACTTT. Its protein is CSARINRQGANSPLHF.

The rearrangement links TRBV7-2 to TRBJ1-1; D is unresolved. Germline assignment: CDR1 SGHTA and CDR2 FQGNSA. V was cut by 2 bases and J by 4 bases, with 8 bases left in between. This CDR3 contains 13 residues. In nucleotides, the CDR3 is TGTGCCAGCAGCTTAAGCCAGAGCACTGAAGCTTTCTTT. This encodes CASSLSQSTEAFF.

This clonotype was seen once. This chain joins TRBV5-1 and TRBJ2-1; D call uncertain. Germline CDR1 SGHRS, CDR2 YFSETQ. There are 13 residues in the CDR3. Trimming left V 3 bases short and J 5 bases short, with 9 bases between. CDR3: CASSWPPHNEQFF. CDR3 nucleotides: TGCGCCAGCAGCTGGCCCCCCCACAATGAGCAGTTCTTC.

This clonotype has a handful of counts. This chain links TRBV18 with TRBJ2-5; 7 bases match TRBD2. With V trimmed by 5 bases and J by 7 bases, 13 bases remained unmatched. This CDR3 spans 15 amino acids. CDR1 is KGHSH and CDR2 is LQKENI in the germline V gene. As DNA, the CDR3 is TGTGCCAGCTCATCACGTACAGCTCCGGGAGGGACCCAGTACTTC. Translated, it gives CASSSRTAPGGTQYF. The whole variable domain, filled in from reference TRBV18 and TRBJ2-5, reads NAGVMQNPRHLVRRRGQEARLRCSPMKGHSHVYWYRQLPEEGLKFMVYLQKENIIDESGMPKERFSAEFPKEGPSILRIQQVVRGDSAAYFCASSSRTAPGGTQYFGPGTRLLVL.

The chain employs TRBV12-3 or TRBV12-4 and TRBJ2-3; 16 bases fit TRBD2. CDR3 length equals 17 residues. J was trimmed by 2 bases and V by 6 bases; bases with no gene match: 5. The CDR3 here is CASSPGLAGGYTDTQYF. CDR3 nucleotides: TGTGCCAGCAGCCCGGGACTAGCGGGAGGGTACACAGATACGCAGTATTTT.

The chain uses TRBV7-9 and TRBJ1-1; perhaps TRBD1 as D (5 bases). The CDR3 has 15 amino acids. The ends were cut back, 4 bases at V and 3 bases at J, with 15 bases in the middle. Per the germline V gene, CDR1 is SEHNR and CDR2 is FQNEAQ (reference sequence). The CDR3 DNA sequence: TGTGCCAGCAGCTCAGACAGAGGCCGGGACACTGAAGCTTTCTTT. This gives the protein CASSSDRGRDTEAFF.

This clonotype was seen a handful of times. The junction departs from germline at one end; a sequencing error may be responsible. CDR3 region: CAGSLGLAVDTQYF. CDR3 in DNA: TGCGCCGGCAGCTTGGGGCTAGCAGTCGATACGCAGTATTTT. The rearrangement links TRBV5-1 to TRBJ2-3; D is possibly TRBD1 or TRBD2 (5 bases each). The CDR3 totals 14 residues. Germline-derived CDR1 and CDR2 are SGHRS and YFSETQ.

The chain couples TRBV20-1 to TRBJ2-2, with TRBD2 matching 16 bases. The V and J ends lost 5 bases and 5 bases, in that order; junction bases with no gene match: 2. The CDR3 loop spans 15 amino acids. Germline V gene lookup returns CDR1 DFQATT and CDR2 SNEGSKA (reference sequence). CDR3 sequence (DNA): TGCAGTGCTGGGGGACTAGCGGGAGGGACCGGGGAGCTGTTTTTT. Amino acids: CSAGGLAGGTGELFF.

The V gene is TRBV18, the J gene TRBJ2-2; no definite D call. Germline V CDR1 and CDR2: KGHSH, LQKENI. The CDR3 has 15 amino acids. The V end lost 1 base, the J end lost 1 base, and 7 bases lay between the germline ends. The CDR3 reads CASSPQTGNTGELFF. For the CDR3, the DNA is TGTGCCAGCTCACCACAAACGGGGAACACCGGGGAGCTGTTTTTT.

This clonotype appeared a few times. This rearrangement joins TRBV20-1 to TRBJ2-5; D possibly corresponds to TRBD1 (5 bases). This CDR3 has 13 residues. V was shortened by 5 bases and J by 5 bases, with 15 bases between the two germline ends. Looked up from germline, CDR1 is DFQATT and CDR2 is SNEGSKA (reference sequence). Written as DNA, the CDR3 is TGCAGTGCTCCAGGGAACGGTAGGGAGACCCAGTACTTC. Protein product: CSAPGNGRETQYF.

This clonotype was observed many times. The CDR3 region is CASSLGLEGTEAFF. The CDR3 DNA follows: TGTGCCAGCAGTTTAGGCTTGGAGGGGACTGAAGCTTTCTTT. This chain connects TRBV28 to TRBJ1-1; TRBD1 is a possible D gene (5 bases). This CDR3 has 14 residues. Germline CDR1 MDHEN, CDR2 SYDVKM. With 2 bases removed from V and 5 bases from J, the gap between germline ends came to 12 bases. Full variable domain (rest looked up from reference TRBV28 and TRBJ1-1): DVKVTQSSRYLVKRTGEKVFLECVQDMDHENMFWYRQDPGLGLRLIYFSYDVKMKEKGDIPEGYSVSREKKERFSLILESASTNQTSMYLCASSLGLEGTEAFFGQGTRLTVV.